This entry features one TCR beta chain sequence. What it binds is unknown. Naive CD8 T cells were sorted, and the gate applied was CD8+CD4-CCR7+CD45RA+. From the PCR reads, TCRdb called clonotypes with MiXCR, one entry per CDR3 protein. The sample has some 580,000 distinct CDR3 sequences; 25% are singletons. This sample is part of a study of molecular identifiers for immune sequencing clone quantification. Background on the study: Across replicate runs, RNA obtained from approximately 22,000 or 94,000 naive CD8 cells was divided into five, with four undergoing sequencing.

Study findings and constraints: Over 97% of effector molecules, but under 1% in naive cells, were held by clones with more than 20 RNA copies.

Germline values: CDR1 SQVTM, CDR2 ANQGSEA. The CDR3 covers 13 residues. Trimming pared 4 bases from V and 4 bases from J, leaving 14 bases between. The specimen was naive CD8+ T cells from blood, with Jurkat cell RNA spiked in. Subset here: FACS-sorted CD8+CD4-CCR7+CD45RA+ naive T cells. The sequence was obtained from a human donor in good health. Some libraries in this study had Jurkat cell RNA spiked in. V usage is TRBV29-1 and J usage is TRBJ2-7; D is unclear. As DNA, the CDR3 is TGCAGCGTTGCAGCCGGTACGGTTTACGAGCAGTACTTC. Its protein is CSVAAGTVYEQYF.